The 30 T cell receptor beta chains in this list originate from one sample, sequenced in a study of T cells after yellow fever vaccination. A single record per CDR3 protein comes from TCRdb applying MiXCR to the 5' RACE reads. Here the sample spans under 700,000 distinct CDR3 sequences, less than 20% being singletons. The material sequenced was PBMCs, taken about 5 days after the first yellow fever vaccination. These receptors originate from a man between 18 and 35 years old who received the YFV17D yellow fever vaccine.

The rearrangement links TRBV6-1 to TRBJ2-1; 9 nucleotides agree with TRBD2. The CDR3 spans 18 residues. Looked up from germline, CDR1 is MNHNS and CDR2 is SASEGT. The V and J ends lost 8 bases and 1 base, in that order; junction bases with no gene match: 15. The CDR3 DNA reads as TGTGCCAGCCGCTTTTCAGCGGGGGGCCTCGGGTCCTACAATGAGCAGTTCTTC. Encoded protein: CASRFSAGGLGSYNEQFF.

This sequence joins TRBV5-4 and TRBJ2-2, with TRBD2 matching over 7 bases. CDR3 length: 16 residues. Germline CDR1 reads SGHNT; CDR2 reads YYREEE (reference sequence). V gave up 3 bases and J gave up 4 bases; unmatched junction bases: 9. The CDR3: CASSSPLADSTGELFF. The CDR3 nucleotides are TGTGCCAGCAGCTCCCCTCTAGCGGACTCCACCGGGGAGCTGTTTTTT.

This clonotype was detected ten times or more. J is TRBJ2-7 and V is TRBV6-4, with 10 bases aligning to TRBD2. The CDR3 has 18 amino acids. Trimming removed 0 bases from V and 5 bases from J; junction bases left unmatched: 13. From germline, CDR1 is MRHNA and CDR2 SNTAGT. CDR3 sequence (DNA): TGTGCCAGCAGTGACTCGACGGCTAGCGGGGGCCTTAAGCACGAGCAGTACGTC. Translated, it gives CASSDSTASGGLKHEQYV.

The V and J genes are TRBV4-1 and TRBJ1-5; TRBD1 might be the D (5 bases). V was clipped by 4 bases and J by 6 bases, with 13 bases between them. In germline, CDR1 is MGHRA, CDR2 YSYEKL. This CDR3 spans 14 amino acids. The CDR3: CASSLVGDVQPQHF. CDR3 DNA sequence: TGCGCCAGCAGCCTCGTCGGGGACGTTCAGCCCCAGCATTTT.

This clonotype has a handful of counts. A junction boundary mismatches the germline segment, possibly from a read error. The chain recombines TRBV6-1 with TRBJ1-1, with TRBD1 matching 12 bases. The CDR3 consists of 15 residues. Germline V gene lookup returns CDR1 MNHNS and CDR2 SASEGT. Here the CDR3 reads CASGRDRGRGTEAFF. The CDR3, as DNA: TGCGCCAGCGGCCGGGACAGGGGGCGCGGGACTGAAGCTTTCTTT.

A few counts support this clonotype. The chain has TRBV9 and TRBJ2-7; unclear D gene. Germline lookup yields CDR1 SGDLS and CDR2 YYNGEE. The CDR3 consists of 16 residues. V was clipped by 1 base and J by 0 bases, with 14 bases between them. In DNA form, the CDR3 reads TGTGCCAGCAGCGTATCTCCGGGTCGGTCCTCCTACGAGCAGTACTTC. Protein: CASSVSPGRSSYEQYF.

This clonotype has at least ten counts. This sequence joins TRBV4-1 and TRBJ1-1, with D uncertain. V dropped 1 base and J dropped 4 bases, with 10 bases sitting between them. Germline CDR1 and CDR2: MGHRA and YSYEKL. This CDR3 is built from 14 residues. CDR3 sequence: CASSQAGLGTEAFF. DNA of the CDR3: TGCGCCAGCAGCCAAGCAGGTCTGGGCACTGAAGCTTTCTTT.

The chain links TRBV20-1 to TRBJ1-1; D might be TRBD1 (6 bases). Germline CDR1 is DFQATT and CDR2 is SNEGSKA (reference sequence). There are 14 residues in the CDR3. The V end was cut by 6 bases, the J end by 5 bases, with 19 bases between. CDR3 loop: CSAKQSGTRTEAFF. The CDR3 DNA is TGCAGTGCGAAACAATCCGGGACACGGACTGAAGCTTTCTTT.

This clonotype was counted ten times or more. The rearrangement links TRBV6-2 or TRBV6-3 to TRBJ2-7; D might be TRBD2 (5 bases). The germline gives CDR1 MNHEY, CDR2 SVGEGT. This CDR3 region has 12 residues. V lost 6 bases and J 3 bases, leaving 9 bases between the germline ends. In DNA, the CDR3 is TGTGCCAGCAGCCTCAGCGGCTACGAGCAGTACTTC. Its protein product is CASSLSGYEQYF.

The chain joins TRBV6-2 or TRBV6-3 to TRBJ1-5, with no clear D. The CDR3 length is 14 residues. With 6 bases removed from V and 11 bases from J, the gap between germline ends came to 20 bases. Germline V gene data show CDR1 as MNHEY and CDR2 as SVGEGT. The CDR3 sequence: CASRLPGGPAAQHF. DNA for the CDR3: TGTGCCAGCAGATTACCCGGAGGGCCGGCAGCCCAGCATTTT.

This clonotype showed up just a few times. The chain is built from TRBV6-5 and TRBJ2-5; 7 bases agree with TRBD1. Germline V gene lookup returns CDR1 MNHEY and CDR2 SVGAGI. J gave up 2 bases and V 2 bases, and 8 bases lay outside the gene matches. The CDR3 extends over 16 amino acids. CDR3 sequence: CASSYTPGTAQETQYF. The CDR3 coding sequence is TGTGCCAGCAGTTACACCCCGGGGACAGCACAAGAGACCCAGTACTTC.

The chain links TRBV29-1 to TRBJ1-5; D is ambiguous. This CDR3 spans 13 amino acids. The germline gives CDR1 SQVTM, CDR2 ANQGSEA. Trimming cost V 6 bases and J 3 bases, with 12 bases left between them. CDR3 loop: CSVADGYNQPQHF. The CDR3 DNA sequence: TGCAGCGTGGCAGACGGCTACAATCAGCCCCAGCATTTT.

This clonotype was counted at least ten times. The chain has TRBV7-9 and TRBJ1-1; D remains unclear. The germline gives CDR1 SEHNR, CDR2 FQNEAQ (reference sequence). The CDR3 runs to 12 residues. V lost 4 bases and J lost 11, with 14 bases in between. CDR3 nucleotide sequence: TGTGCCAGCAGCTCGTCCAGAGATTCGGCTTTCTTT. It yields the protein CASSSSRDSAFF.

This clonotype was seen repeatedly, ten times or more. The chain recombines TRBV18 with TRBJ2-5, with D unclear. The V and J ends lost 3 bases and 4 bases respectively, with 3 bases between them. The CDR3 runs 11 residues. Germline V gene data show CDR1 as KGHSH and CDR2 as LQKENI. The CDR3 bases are TGTGCCAGCTCACCGGCAGAGACCCAGTACTTC. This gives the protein CASSPAETQYF.

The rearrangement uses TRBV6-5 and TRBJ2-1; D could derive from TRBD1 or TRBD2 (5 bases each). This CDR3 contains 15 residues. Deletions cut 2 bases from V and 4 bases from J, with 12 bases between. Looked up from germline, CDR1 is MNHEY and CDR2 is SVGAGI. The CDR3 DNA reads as TGTGCCAGCAGTTACAGAGGGGATGATTACAATGAGCAGTTCTTC. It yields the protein CASSYRGDDYNEQFF.

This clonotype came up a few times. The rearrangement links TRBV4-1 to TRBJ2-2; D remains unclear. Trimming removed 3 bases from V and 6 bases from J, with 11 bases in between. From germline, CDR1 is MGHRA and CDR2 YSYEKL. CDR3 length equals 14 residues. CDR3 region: CASSHEPSAGELFF. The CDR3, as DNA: TGCGCCAGCAGCCACGAACCATCAGCCGGGGAGCTGTTTTTT.

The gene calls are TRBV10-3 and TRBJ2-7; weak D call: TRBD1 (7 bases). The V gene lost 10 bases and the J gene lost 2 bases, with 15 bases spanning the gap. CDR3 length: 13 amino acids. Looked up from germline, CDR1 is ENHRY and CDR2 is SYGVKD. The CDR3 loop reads CATRGDVTYEQYF. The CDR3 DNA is TGTGCCACCAGGGGGGACGTAACCTACGAGCAGTACTTC.

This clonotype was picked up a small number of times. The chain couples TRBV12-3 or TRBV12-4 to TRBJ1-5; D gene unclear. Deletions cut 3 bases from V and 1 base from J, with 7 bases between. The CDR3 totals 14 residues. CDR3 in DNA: TGTGCCAGCAGTTTTTGGCCGAGCAATCAGCCCCAGCATTTT. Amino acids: CASSFWPSNQPQHF.

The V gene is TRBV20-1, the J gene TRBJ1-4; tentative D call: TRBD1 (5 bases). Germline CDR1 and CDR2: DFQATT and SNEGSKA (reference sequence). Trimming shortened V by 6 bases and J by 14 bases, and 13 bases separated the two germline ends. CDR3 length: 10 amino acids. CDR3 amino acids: CSASGASLFF. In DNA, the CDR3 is TGCAGTGCCAGCGGGGCCAGCCTGTTTTTT.

The CDR3 sequence: CSVVLSDEKLFF. CDR3 in DNA: TGCAGCGTTGTCTTGAGTGATGAAAAACTGTTTTTT. V is TRBV29-1 and J is TRBJ1-4; no firm D call. The CDR3 is 12 amino acids. Germline loops: CDR1 SQVTM, CDR2 ANQGSEA. The V end lost 4 bases, the J end lost 6 bases, and 9 bases lay between the germline ends. Full variable domain (missing parts from reference TRBV29-1 and TRBJ1-4): SAVISQKPSRDICQRGTSLTIQCQVDSQVTMMFWYRQQPGQSLTLIATANQGSEATYESGFVIDKFPISRPNLTFSTLTVSNMSPEDSSIYLCSVVLSDEKLFFGSGTQLSVL.

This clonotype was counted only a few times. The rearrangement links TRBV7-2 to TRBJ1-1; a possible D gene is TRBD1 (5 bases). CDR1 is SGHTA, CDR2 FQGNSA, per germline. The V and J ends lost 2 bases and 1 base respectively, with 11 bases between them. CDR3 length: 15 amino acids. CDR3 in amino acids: CASSLTAGTNTEAFF. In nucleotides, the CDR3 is TGTGCCAGCAGCTTAACGGCGGGGACGAACACTGAAGCTTTCTTT.

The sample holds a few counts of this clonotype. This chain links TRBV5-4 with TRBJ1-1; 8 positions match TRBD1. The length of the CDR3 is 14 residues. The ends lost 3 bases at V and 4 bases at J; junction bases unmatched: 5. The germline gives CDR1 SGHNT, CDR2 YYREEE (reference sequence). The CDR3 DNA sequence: TGTGCCAGCAGCTCGAAGGACAGGGTCACTGAAGCTTTCTTT. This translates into CASSSKDRVTEAFF.

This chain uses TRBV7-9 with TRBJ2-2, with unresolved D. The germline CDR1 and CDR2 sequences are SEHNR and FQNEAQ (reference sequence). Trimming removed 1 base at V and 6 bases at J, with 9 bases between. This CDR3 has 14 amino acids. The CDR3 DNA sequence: TGTGCCAGCAGCTTAGTGGCGGATCCCGGGGAGCTGTTTTTT. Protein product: CASSLVADPGELFF.

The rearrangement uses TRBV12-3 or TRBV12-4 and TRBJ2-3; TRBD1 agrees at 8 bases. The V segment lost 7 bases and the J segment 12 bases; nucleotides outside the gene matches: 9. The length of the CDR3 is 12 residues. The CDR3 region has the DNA TGTGCCAGCACCCTGACAGGGGTTACCCAGTATTTT. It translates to CASTLTGVTQYF.

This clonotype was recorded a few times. CDR3 residues: CASSQGSNTEAFF. CDR3 DNA: TGTGCCAGCTCACAGGGGTCGAACACTGAAGCTTTCTTT. The V gene is TRBV18, the J gene TRBJ1-1; tentatively, D is TRBD1 (5 bases). This CDR3 spans 13 amino acids. Looked up from germline, CDR1 is KGHSH and CDR2 is LQKENI. The ends were cut back, 4 bases at V and 1 base at J, with 7 bases in the middle.

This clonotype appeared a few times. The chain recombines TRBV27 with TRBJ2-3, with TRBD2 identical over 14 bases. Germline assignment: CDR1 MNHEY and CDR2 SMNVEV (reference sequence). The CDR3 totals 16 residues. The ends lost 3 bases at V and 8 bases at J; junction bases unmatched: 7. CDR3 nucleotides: TGTGCCAGCAGTTTTCCCCCGGGACTAGCGGGGGCTACGCAGTATTTT. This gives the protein CASSFPPGLAGATQYF.

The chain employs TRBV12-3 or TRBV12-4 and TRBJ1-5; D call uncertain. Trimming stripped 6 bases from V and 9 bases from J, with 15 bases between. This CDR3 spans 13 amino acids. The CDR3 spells CASSPGSPVPQHF. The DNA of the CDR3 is TGTGCCAGCAGCCCGGGGTCCCCGGTGCCCCAGCATTTT.

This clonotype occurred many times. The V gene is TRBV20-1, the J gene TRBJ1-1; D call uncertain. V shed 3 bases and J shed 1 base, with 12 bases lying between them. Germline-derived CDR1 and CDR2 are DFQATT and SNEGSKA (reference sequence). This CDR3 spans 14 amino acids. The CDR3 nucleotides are TGCAGTGCTAGCTCCTCGGGCCGGAACACTGAAGCTTTCTTT. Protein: CSASSSGRNTEAFF.

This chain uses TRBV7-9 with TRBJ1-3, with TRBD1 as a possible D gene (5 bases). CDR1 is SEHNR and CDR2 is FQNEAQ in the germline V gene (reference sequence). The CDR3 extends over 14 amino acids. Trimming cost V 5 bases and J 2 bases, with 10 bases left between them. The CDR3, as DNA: TGTGCCAGCAGCCCTCCGGGACCTGGAAACACCATATATTTT. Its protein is CASSPPGPGNTIYF.

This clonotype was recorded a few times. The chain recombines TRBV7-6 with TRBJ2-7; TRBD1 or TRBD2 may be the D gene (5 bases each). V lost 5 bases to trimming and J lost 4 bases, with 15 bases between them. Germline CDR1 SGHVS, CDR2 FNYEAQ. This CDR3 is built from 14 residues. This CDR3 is CASSPGPGTYEQYF. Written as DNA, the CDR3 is TGTGCCAGCAGCCCGGGACCCGGGACGTACGAGCAGTACTTC.